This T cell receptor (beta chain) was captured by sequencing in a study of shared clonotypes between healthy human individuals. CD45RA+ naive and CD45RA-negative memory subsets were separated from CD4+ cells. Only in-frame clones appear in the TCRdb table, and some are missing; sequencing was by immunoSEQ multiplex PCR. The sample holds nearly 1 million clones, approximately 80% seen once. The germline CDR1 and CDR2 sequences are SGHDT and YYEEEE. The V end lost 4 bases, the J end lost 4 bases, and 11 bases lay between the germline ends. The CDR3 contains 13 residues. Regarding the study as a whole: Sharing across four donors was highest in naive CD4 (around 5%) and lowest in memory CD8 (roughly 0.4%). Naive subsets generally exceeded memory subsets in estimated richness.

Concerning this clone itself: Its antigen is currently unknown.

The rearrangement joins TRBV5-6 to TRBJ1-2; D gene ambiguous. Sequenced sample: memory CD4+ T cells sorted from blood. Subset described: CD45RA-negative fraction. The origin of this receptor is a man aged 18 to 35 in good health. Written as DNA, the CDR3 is TGTGCCAGCAGCCGAGAACATACCTATGGCTACACCTTC. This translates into CASSREHTYGYTF.